Shown below are 10 T cell receptor beta chains from a single sample sequenced in a study of T cells after yellow fever vaccination. TCRdb reprocessed the 5' RACE reads via MiXCR and lists one record per CDR3 protein. The sample contains under 400,000 distinct CDR3 sequences, roughly 10% of which appear only once. Specimen: PBMCs, collected on the day of the first yellow fever vaccination. All receptors derive from a young man who received the YFV17D yellow fever vaccine.

This clonotype was found a few times. This chain uses TRBV6-2 or TRBV6-3 with TRBJ1-2; 9 bases line up with TRBD1. The germline gives CDR1 MNHEY, CDR2 SVGEGT. J was trimmed by 2 bases and V by 5 bases; bases with no gene match: 6. This CDR3 is 15 amino acids long. CDR3 amino acids: CASSHYGQGNYGYTF. The CDR3 nucleotides are TGTGCCAGCAGTCACTACGGACAGGGGAACTATGGCTACACCTTC.

There are a few counts of this clonotype. The chain employs TRBV29-1 and TRBJ2-7, with a weak D call TRBD1 (6 bases). The CDR3 has 13 residues. Germline values: CDR1 SQVTM, CDR2 ANQGSEA. V lost 6 bases to trimming and J lost 3 bases, with 15 bases between them. The CDR3 loop is CSVKQGWVYEQYF. In nucleotides, the CDR3 is TGCAGCGTAAAACAGGGTTGGGTCTACGAGCAGTACTTC.

The sample holds a few counts of this clonotype. DNA of the CDR3: TGTGCCACCAGTGATCCTCGACAGGGAGACAATGAGCAGTTCTTC. Its translation: CATSDPRQGDNEQFF. The V and J genes are TRBV24-1 and TRBJ2-1, with 7 bases matching TRBD1. V lost 3 bases, J lost 5 bases, and 6 bases stayed unmatched. The CDR3 covers 15 residues. Germline V CDR1 and CDR2: KGHDR, SFDVKD.

The rearrangement links TRBV5-1 to TRBJ1-6; D uncertain. The CDR3 is made up of 13 amino acids. CDR1 and CDR2 from the germline V gene are SGHRS and YFSETQ. Trimming stripped 5 bases from V and 7 bases from J, with 10 bases between. DNA for the CDR3: TGCGCCAGCAGTAATGAACAGAATTCACCCCTCCACTTT. Protein sequence: CASSNEQNSPLHF.

This clonotype appeared a few times. The J gene is TRBJ2-5, the V gene TRBV2, with a weak D call TRBD1 (6 bases). CDR1 and CDR2 from the germline V gene are SNHLY and FYNNEI. The CDR3 extends over 14 amino acids. Trimming cost V 8 bases and J 4 bases, with 17 bases left between them. This chain's CDR3 is CASGRGSRGETQYF. The CDR3 region has the DNA TGTGCCAGCGGTAGGGGGTCCCGGGGAGAGACCCAGTACTTC.

The CDR3 reads CASSLAPGVDTQYF. CDR3 nucleotide sequence: TGTGCCAGCAGTTTAGCGCCGGGAGTAGATACGCAGTATTTT. The V gene is TRBV12-3 or TRBV12-4, the J gene TRBJ2-3, with a tentative D call TRBD2 (6 bases). The CDR3 runs to 14 residues. Trimming pared 0 bases from V and 5 bases from J, leaving 9 bases between.

This chain uses TRBV28 with TRBJ2-1; 8 bases are shared with TRBD1. Per the germline V gene, CDR1 is MDHEN and CDR2 is SYDVKM. V shed 5 bases, J shed 8 bases, and the junction held 8 bases outside the gene matches. The CDR3 totals 14 residues. The CDR3 sequence is CASSPPDRVHEQFF. The CDR3 nucleotides are TGTGCCAGCAGTCCCCCGGACAGGGTCCATGAGCAGTTCTTC.

The chain employs TRBV4-1 and TRBJ2-5; 9 bases map to TRBD2. There are 17 residues in the CDR3. V was clipped by 5 bases and J by 2 bases; unmatched bases: 12. In germline, CDR1 is MGHRA, CDR2 YSYEKL. CDR3 nucleotide sequence: TGCGCCAGCAGCTTCGGTGGTCTAGCGGGGCTTCAAGAGACCCAGTACTTC. Amino acids: CASSFGGLAGLQETQYF.

This clonotype has only a few counts. This chain links TRBV15 with TRBJ2-1; tentatively, D is TRBD2 (5 bases). The CDR3 contains 17 residues. The germline CDR1 and CDR2 sequences are LNHNV and YYDKDF (reference sequence). V lost 0 bases and J lost 0, with 12 bases in between. CDR3 protein: CATSRDQNGVSYNEQFF. The CDR3 DNA reads TGTGCCACCAGCAGAGATCAGAACGGGGTCTCCTACAATGAGCAGTTCTTC.

This clonotype was seen a handful of times. V gene TRBV20-1 combines with J gene TRBJ2-7; D is unclear. V lost 3 bases to trimming and J lost 2 bases, with 14 bases between them. CDR3 size: 14 residues. Germline CDR1 is DFQATT and CDR2 is SNEGSKA (reference sequence). CDR3 DNA sequence: TGCAGTGCTAGGAAGGGAAGTGGGACCTACGAGCAGTACTTC. Translated: CSARKGSGTYEQYF.